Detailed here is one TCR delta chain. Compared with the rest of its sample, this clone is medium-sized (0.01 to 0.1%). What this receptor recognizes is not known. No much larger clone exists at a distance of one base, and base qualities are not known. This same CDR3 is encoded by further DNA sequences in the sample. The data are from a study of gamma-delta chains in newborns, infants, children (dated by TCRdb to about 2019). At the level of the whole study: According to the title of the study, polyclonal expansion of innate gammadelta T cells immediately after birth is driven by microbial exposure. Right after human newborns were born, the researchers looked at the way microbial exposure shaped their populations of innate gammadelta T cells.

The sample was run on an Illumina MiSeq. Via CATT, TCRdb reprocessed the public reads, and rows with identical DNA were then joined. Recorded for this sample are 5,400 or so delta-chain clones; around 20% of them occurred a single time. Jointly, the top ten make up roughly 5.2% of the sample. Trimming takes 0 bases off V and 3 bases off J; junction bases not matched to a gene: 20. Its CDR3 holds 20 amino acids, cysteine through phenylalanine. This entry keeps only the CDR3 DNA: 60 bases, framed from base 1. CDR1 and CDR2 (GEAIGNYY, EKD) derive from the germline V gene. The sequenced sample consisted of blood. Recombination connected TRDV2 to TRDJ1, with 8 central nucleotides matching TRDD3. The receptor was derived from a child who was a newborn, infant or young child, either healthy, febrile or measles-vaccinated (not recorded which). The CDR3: CACDTVAGGTPQIIPDKLIF. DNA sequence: TGTGCCTGTGACACCGTGGCTGGGGGAACGCCCCAAATCATACCCGATAAACTCATCTTT.